The rows below give T cell receptor beta chains drawn from one sample of a study of blood T cells in healthy people across ages. Using its own MiXCR run on the 5' RACE reads, TCRdb lists one record per CDR3 protein. The sample consists of more than 900,000 distinct CDR3 sequences, 25% to 30% of them appearing once. Separately, the same data were catalogued under a study of T cells of mothers and their children.

Sequenced sample: blood. The receptors were sampled from a woman between 40 and 55 years old in good health. Both conserved end residues are part of each CDR3. The D gene is left open where the match is weak. Clone size is stated in some rows and not others, as once, few, many or a class when expanded.

>many|TRBV29-1|-|TRBJ2-1
CSVEDIWGSNNEQFF
TGCAGCGTTGAAGATATCTGGGGGTCCAACAATGAGCAGTTCTTC
>few|TRBV7-9|-|TRBJ2-7
CASSLGQSRGYEQYF
TGTGCCAGCAGCTTGGGACAAAGCCGGGGGTACGAGCAGTACTTC
>few|TRBV5-1|-|TRBJ2-7
CASSLTSEGNYEQYF
TGCGCCAGCAGCCTCACGTCGGAGGGGAATTACGAGCAGTACTTC
>few|TRBV20-1|TRBD2|TRBJ2-5
CSARGPLAGGIYF
TGCAGTGCTAGAGGACCACTAGCGGGGGGCATCTACTTC
>-|TRBV4-1|TRBD1|TRBJ1-2
CASSVNTGDNYGYTF
TGCGCCAGCAGCGTCAACACAGGGGATAACTATGGCTACACCTTC
>few|TRBV12-3/TRBV12-4|TRBD1|TRBJ1-4
CASSLALGQGAREKLFF
TGTGCCAGCAGTTTAGCCCTGGGACAGGGGGCAAGAGAAAAACTGTTTTTT
>many|TRBV11-2|-|TRBJ2-1
CASSSSRDRFSYNEQFF
TGTGCCAGCAGCTCAAGTCGGGACCGCTTCTCCTACAATGAGCAGTTCTTC
>-|TRBV30|TRBD1|TRBJ2-7
CAWSWRQGRSYEQYF
TGTGCCTGGAGCTGGAGACAGGGCCGCTCCTACGAGCAGTACTTC
>few|TRBV20-1|TRBD1|TRBJ1-2
CSARGRQGLNYGYTF
TGCAGTGCTAGAGGAAGACAGGGGCTTAACTATGGCTACACCTTC
>few|TRBV29-1|TRBD1|TRBJ2-1
CSVDRATGGIDEQFF
TGCAGCGTTGATAGAGCGACAGGGGGCATCGATGAGCAGTTCTTC
>-|TRBV18|-|TRBJ2-3
CASSPPSGGRRTDTQYF
TGTGCCAGCTCACCACCGTCCGGGGGTCGGCGCACAGATACGCAGTATTTT
>-|TRBV12-5|-|TRBJ1-1
CASGLARGALNTEAFF
TGTGCTAGTGGTTTGGCGAGGGGTGCCCTGAACACTGAAGCTTTCTTT
>few|TRBV5-4|-|TRBJ1-2
CASSSRNRVYNYGYTF
TGTGCCAGCAGCTCTAGGAACAGGGTGTATAACTATGGCTACACCTTC
>-|TRBV30|-|TRBJ2-7
CAWKIGGSYEQYF
TGTGCCTGGAAAATAGGGGGCTCCTACGAGCAGTACTTC
>-|TRBV7-9|-|TRBJ2-3
CASSLGPAASTDTQYF
TGTGCCAGCAGCTTAGGTCCAGCGGCGAGCACAGATACGCAGTATTTT
>many|TRBV28|TRBD2|TRBJ2-5
CASSSGGAETQYF
TGCGCCAGCAGTTCCGGGGGGGCAGAGACCCAGTACTTC
>-|TRBV20-1|-|TRBJ2-5
CSARTGGPPYF
TGCAGTGCTCGAACTGGCGGGCCCCCGTACTTC
>many|TRBV20-1|-|TRBJ2-7
CSASHRDGEQYF
TGCAGTGCTAGCCACAGGGATGGGGAGCAGTACTTC
>-|TRBV2|TRBD1|TRBJ2-1
CASSGGDRGGNEQFF
TGTGCCAGCAGTGGGGGAGACAGGGGAGGCAATGAGCAGTTCTTC
>few|TRBV11-3|-|TRBJ2-5
CASSPGRWGASEAQYF
TGTGCCAGCAGCCCAGGCAGGTGGGGGGCCTCAGAGGCCCAGTACTTC
>-|TRBV10-3|-|TRBJ1-2
CAISESPQKVNYDYTF
TGTGCCATCAGTGAGTCTCCGCAGAAAGTTAACTATGACTACACCTTC
>many|TRBV20-1|-|TRBJ2-1
CSAPTGYKAVSYNEQFF
TGCAGTGCTCCCACGGGCTATAAGGCGGTCTCCTACAATGAGCAGTTCTTC
>-|TRBV29-1|TRBD1|TRBJ2-1
CSVEGQGSYEQFF
TGCAGCGTTGAGGGACAGGGCTCCTATGAGCAGTTCTTC
>many|TRBV29-1|-|TRBJ2-1
CSVGGSYNEQFF
TGCAGCGTTGGGGGTTCCTACAATGAGCAGTTCTTC
>few|TRBV4-1|TRBD1|TRBJ2-7
CASSHVPGQGAYEQYF
TGCGCCAGCAGCCATGTTCCGGGACAGGGGGCCTACGAGCAGTACTTC
>few|TRBV4-1|-|TRBJ1-1
CASSQAGEGNTEAFF
TGCGCCAGCAGCCAAGCAGGAGAGGGGAACACTGAAGCTTTCTTT
>once|TRBV7-2|TRBD2|TRBJ2-1
CASSRAGGQRNEQFF
TGTGCCAGCAGCCGAGCGGGGGGGCAGAGGAATGAGCAGTTCTTC
>few|TRBV3-1|-|TRBJ2-7
CASSQFWGGNEQYF
TGTGCCAGCAGCCAATTTTGGGGGGGCAACGAGCAGTACTTC
>-|TRBV20-1|-|TRBJ2-7
CSARGQPVSYEQYF
TGCAGTGCTAGAGGACAGCCTGTCTCCTACGAGCAGTACTTC
>-|TRBV18|TRBD1|TRBJ2-1
CASSLTGQGTYNEQFF
TGTGCCAGCTCCCTGACGGGACAGGGAACCTACAATGAGCAGTTCTTC